This is a list of T cell receptor beta chains from one sample in a study of beta chain features in type 1 diabetes. Assay: immunoSEQ multiplex PCR; the TCRdb copy retains only in-frame clones and omits some. The sample holds 640,000 or so clones, roughly an eighth seen once. The sequenced material came from naive CD4+ T cells from blood. Every receptor here comes from a young man with type 1 diabetes. Each CDR3 is given with its conserved first and last residue. D genes are given only for firm matches. A row's size may be missing; if present it is once, few, many or a size class.

J	D	size	length	V	CDR3	DNA
TRBJ1-5	TRBD1	few	14	TRBV5-1	CASSPGTGNQPQHF	TGCGCCAGCAGTCCCGGGACAGGGAATCAGCCCCAGCATTTT
TRBJ2-5	TRBD1	-	13	TRBV5-1	CASSGQATETQYF	TGCGCCAGCAGCGGACAGGCGACAGAGACCCAGTACTTC
TRBJ2-5	-	-	15	TRBV11-1	CASSSPGLSQETQYF	TGTGCCAGCAGCTCACCGGGACTTTCACAAGAGACCCAGTACTTC
TRBJ2-1	-	few	14	TRBV30	CAWATGTTYNEQFF	TGTGCCTGGGCAACCGGGACGACCTACAATGAGCAGTTCTTC
TRBJ2-3	-	-	14	TRBV5-4	CASSLQGSADTQYF	TGTGCCAGCAGCTTACAGGGTAGCGCAGATACGCAGTATTTT
TRBJ2-7	-	-	16	TRBV11-1	CASSPARESYTYEQYF	TGTGCCAGCAGCCCAGCCCGGGAGTCTTATACCTACGAGCAGTACTTC
TRBJ1-5	-	few	15	TRBV15	CATNSRGAINQPQHF	TGTGCCACCAATTCGAGGGGAGCTATCAATCAGCCCCAGCATTTT
TRBJ2-5	-	-	11	TRBV29-1	CSVEGPETQYF	TGCAGCGTTGAGGGCCCCGAGACCCAGTACTTC
TRBJ1-5	-	few	13	TRBV19	CASSAGINQPQHF	TGTGCCAGTAGCGCAGGTATCAATCAGCCCCAGCATTTT
TRBJ1-1	-	few	14	TRBV4-2	CASSQGDKDLEAFF	TGTGCCAGCAGCCAAGGAGATAAGGACCTAGAAGCTTTCTTT
TRBJ2-7	-	-	14	TRBV7-9	CASSTTGYSYEQYF	TGTGCCAGCAGCACGACAGGTTACTCCTACGAGCAGTACTTC
TRBJ2-5	TRBD1	-	14	TRBV19	CASSLGQGEETQYF	TGTGCCAGTAGTCTAGGACAGGGGGAAGAGACCCAGTACTTC
TRBJ2-1	-	few	13	TRBV29-1	CSVAASVYNEQFF	TGCAGCGTTGCCGCTAGCGTCTACAATGAGCAGTTCTTC
TRBJ2-2	TRBD1	few	14	TRBV25-1	CASSPTGFTGELFF	TGTGCCAGCAGCCCGACAGGGTTTACCGGGGAGCTGTTTTTT
TRBJ1-2	-	few	14	TRBV15	CATSREGGIGGYTF	TGTGCCACCAGCAGAGAGGGAGGGATAGGCGGCTACACCTTC
TRBJ2-2	-	few	15	TRBV4-1	CASSQGGPWTGELFF	TGCGCCAGCAGCCAAGGGGGGCCGTGGACCGGGGAGCTGTTTTTT
TRBJ2-3	-	few	12	TRBV7-3	CASSQGADTQYF	TGTGCCAGCAGCCAGGGAGCAGATACGCAGTATTTT
TRBJ2-7	-	few	14	TRBV28	CASSLAGLSYEQYF	TGTGCCAGCAGTTTGGCAGGCCTCTCCTACGAGCAGTACTTC
TRBJ2-2	-	-	19	TRBV11-2	CASSLREGVLPPNTGELFF	TGTGCCAGCAGCTTGAGAGAGGGAGTCCTTCCCCCGAACACCGGGGAGCTGTTTTTT
TRBJ2-4	TRBD2	-	16	TRBV7-2	CASSFLGAGEANIQYF	TGTGCCAGCAGCTTTCTGGGAGCGGGAGAAGCCAACATTCAGTACTTC
TRBJ1-1	-	few	12	TRBV30	CAWSVQGSEAFF	TGTGCCTGGAGTGTACAGGGCTCTGAAGCTTTCTTT
TRBJ2-3	TRBD2	-	17	TRBV9	CASSAETTSGDTDTQYF	TGTGCCAGCAGCGCCGAGACGACTAGCGGGGACACAGATACGCAGTATTTT
TRBJ1-5	-	-	15	TRBV6-5	CASSYSAYSNQPQHF	TGTGCCAGCAGTTACAGCGCTTATAGCAATCAGCCCCAGCATTTT
TRBJ2-7	-	-	12	TRBV7-9	CASSLGAGPLGF	TGTGCCAGCAGCTTAGGGGCAGGGCCCCTAGGGTTC
TRBJ2-5	-	few	14	TRBV7-2	CASSTGLAQETQYF	TGTGCCAGCAGCACCGGACTCGCCCAAGAGACCCAGTACTTC
TRBJ2-1	-	-	13	TRBV9	CASSDFRDMEQFF	TGTGCCAGCAGCGATTTTCGGGATATGGAGCAGTTCTTC
TRBJ1-6	-	few	14	TRBV7-6	CASTSRTGFLALHF	TGTGCCAGCACCTCGCGTACAGGGTTTTTGGCCCTCCACTTT
TRBJ1-1	TRBD1	few	17	TRBV18	CASSPLDHRGSNTEAFF	TGTGCCAGCTCACCACTGGATCACAGGGGCAGTAACACTGAAGCTTTCTTT
TRBJ1-1	-	few	13	TRBV27	CASKPGRNTEAFF	TGTGCCAGCAAGCCCGGGAGGAACACTGAAGCTTTCTTT
TRBJ2-1	-	-	13	TRBV7-9	CASSPAMGNEQFF	TGTGCCAGCAGCCCCGCTATGGGCAATGAGCAGTTCTTC
TRBJ2-7	-	few	14	TRBV10-3	CAISGASRSYEQYF	TGTGCCATCAGTGGAGCTAGCCGTTCCTACGAGCAGTACTTC
TRBJ2-1	TRBD2	few	15	TRBV28	CASSRAGGRYNEQFF	TGTGCCAGCAGCCGAGCGGGAGGGCGCTACAATGAGCAGTTCTTC
TRBJ1-2	-	-	14	TRBV7-6	CASSARRGDVGYTF	TGTGCCAGCAGCGCCCGGCGCGGGGATGTGGGCTACACCTTC
TRBJ1-5	-	-	15	TRBV18	CASSAGILGNQPQHF	TGTGCCAGCTCAGCAGGGATTTTAGGCAATCAGCCCCAGCATTTT
TRBJ2-1	TRBD2	-	15	TRBV18	CASSPVTSGHNEQFF	TGTGCCAGCTCACCGGTTACTAGCGGCCACAATGAGCAGTTCTTC
TRBJ1-2	-	few	13	TRBV7-9	CASSLSGKYGYTF	TGTGCCAGCAGCTTATCAGGGAAGTATGGCTACACCTTC
TRBJ2-7	-	few	12	TRBV30	CAWNPTSINLYF	TGTGCCTGGAACCCGACCTCCATCAATCTGTACTTC
TRBJ2-1	TRBD2	-	12	TRBV6-5	CASTRGSGEQFF	TGTGCCAGCACCCGCGGGAGCGGTGAGCAGTTCTTC
TRBJ2-7	-	-	13	TRBV11-2	CASSPSISYEQYF	TGTGCCAGCAGCCCTAGCATTTCCTACGAGCAGTACTTC
TRBJ2-7	-	-	14	TRBV4-1	CASSQPTRGYEQYF	TGCGCCAGCAGCCAACCGACACGTGGATACGAGCAGTACTTC
TRBJ2-7	-	-	14	TRBV19	CASSITSGSHEQYF	TGTGCCAGTAGTATAACTTCCGGGAGCCACGAGCAGTACTTC
TRBJ2-5	TRBD2	-	16	TRBV5-1	CASSPRVTSGQETQYF	TGCGCCAGCAGCCCGCGAGTGACTAGCGGACAAGAGACCCAGTACTTC
TRBJ2-1	-	-	14	TRBV7-9	CASSLGGETNEQFF	TGTGCCAGCAGCTTAGGAGGGGAGACCAATGAGCAGTTCTTC
TRBJ2-6	-	-	17	TRBV27	CASSYLPGQTGANVLTF	TGTGCCAGCAGTTACCTCCCCGGACAAACTGGGGCCAACGTCCTGACTTTC
TRBJ2-7	-	few	15	TRBV7-2	CASSEILQTTYEQYF	TGTGCCAGCAGCGAGATCCTGCAGACAACCTACGAGCAGTACTTC
TRBJ1-2	-	-	16	TRBV5-6	CASSLGKIGRGYGYTF	TGTGCCAGCAGCTTGGGCAAAATCGGAAGGGGCTATGGCTACACCTTC
TRBJ2-5	-	few	14	TRBV5-1	CASSFGAGRETQYF	TGCGCCAGCAGCTTTGGAGCAGGGAGAGAGACCCAGTACTTC
TRBJ2-5	-	few	17	TRBV19	CASSPTTGPRSGETQYF	TGTGCCAGTAGTCCAACTACCGGCCCCAGGAGTGGAGAGACCCAGTACTTC
TRBJ2-7	-	-	10	TRBV20-1	CSASADEQYF	TGCAGTGCTAGCGCTGACGAGCAGTACTTC
TRBJ2-7	-	-	14	TRBV30	CAWSRGRHSYEQYF	TGTGCCTGGAGTAGGGGGAGACACTCCTACGAGCAGTACTTC
TRBJ1-4	-	-	13	TRBV30	CAWSVQVVSGLFF	TGTGCCTGGAGTGTACAGGTAGTTTCAGGACTGTTTTTT